The clone carrying this T cell receptor (beta chain) was observed a handful of times. What it binds is not known. This entry belongs to a study of T cells after yellow fever vaccination. Overall study findings and caveats: The presence of abundant clonotypes contaminating from the bulk population was possible in FACS-sorted repertoires.

They built TCR cDNA with 5'RACE template switching, a step that put in a universal primer site and UMIs. A single record per CDR3 protein comes from TCRdb applying MiXCR to the 5' RACE reads. The sample records 300,000 to 450,000 distinct CDR3 sequences, around 8.1% being singletons. The material sequenced was PBMCs, taken about 49 days after the first yellow fever vaccination. This sequence originates from a man between 18 and 29 years old who received the YFV17D yellow fever vaccine.

The CDR3 reads CASSVGIVSGSYNEQFF. The CDR3 DNA reads TGTGCCAGCAGCGTAGGGATTGTGTCGGGCTCCTACAATGAGCAGTTCTTC. The chain combines TRBV9 with TRBJ2-1; no definite D call. The CDR3 length is 17 residues. Per the germline V gene, CDR1 is SGDLS and CDR2 is YYNGEE. Trimming removed 0 bases from V and 0 bases from J, with 13 bases in between.